This T cell receptor beta chain was identified in a study of cytomegalovirus exposure and HLA in healthy donors. Primers: 60 Vbeta forward and 13 Jbeta reverse. Repertoires were generated with immunoSEQ multiplex PCR, while TCRdb's copy carries only in-frame clones and drops some. The sample yields about 130,000 clones, 70% to 80% seen once. The CDR3 extends over 14 amino acids. The V and J ends lost 1 base and 3 bases respectively, with 9 bases between them. Per germline, CDR1 MNHEY and CDR2 SVGAGI. The TCR was taken from a man between 35 and 55 years old in good health and CMV-seropositive. The sample was PBMCs. The V gene is TRBV6-5, the J gene TRBJ1-2, with D tentatively TRBD1 (5 bases). CDR3 coding DNA: TGTGCCAGCAGTTACTACGACAGTTACTATGGCTACACCTTC. Amino acids: CASSYYDSYYGYTF.